Presented here are 7 T cell receptor beta chains from one specimen sequenced in a study of blood T cell repertoires in COVID-19. Sequencing was performed with immunoSEQ multiplex PCR; in TCRdb, only in-frame clones are kept and a portion is missing. The sample has around 500,000 clones, approximately 83% seen once. The sequencing sample was made of peripheral blood. All receptors derive from a human donor in a cohort sampled during active COVID-19.

The CDR3 here is CAWTDRPTPNTGELFF. In nucleotides, the CDR3 is TGTGCCTGGACAGACAGGCCCACTCCGAACACCGGGGAGCTGTTTTTT. This chain links TRBV30 with TRBJ2-2; tentative D call: TRBD1 (6 bases). CDR3 length equals 16 residues. CDR1 is GTSNPN, CDR2 SVGIG, per germline (reference sequence). Trimming removed 4 bases at V and 0 bases at J, with 15 bases between. The whole variable domain, remainder taken from reference TRBV30 and TRBJ2-2, is SQTIHQWPATLVQPVGSPLSLECTVEGTSNPNLYWYRQAAGRGLQLLFYSVGIGQISSEVPQNLSASRPQDRQFILSSKKLLLSDSGFYLCAWTDRPTPNTGELFFGEGSRLTVL.

V is TRBV2 and J is TRBJ2-1; D may be TRBD2 (5 bases). The V end was cut by 3 bases, the J end by 4 bases, with 10 bases between. CDR1 and CDR2 (germline): SNHLY, FYNNEI. CDR3 size: 14 residues. The CDR3 sequence: CASSEASQYNEQFF. CDR3 bases: TGTGCCAGCAGTGAGGCTAGCCAATACAATGAGCAGTTCTTC. The complete variable domain, with remaining parts taken from reference TRBV2 and TRBJ2-1, reads EPEVTQTPSHQVTQMGQEVILRCVPISNHLYFYWYRQILGQKVEFLVSFYNNEISEKSEIFDDQFSVERPDGSNFTLKIRSTKLEDSAMYFCASSEASQYNEQFFGPGTRLTVL.

The V call is TRBV6-5, the J call TRBJ1-1; D ambiguous. Trimming took 2 bases from V and 0 from J, leaving 10 bases between them. Germline lookup yields CDR1 MNHEY and CDR2 SVGAGI. CDR3 length: 15 amino acids. CDR3: CASSYRGAMNTEAFF. The CDR3 nucleotides are TGTGCCAGCAGTTACCGAGGTGCTATGAACACTGAAGCTTTCTTT.

This clone was detected only once. The rearrangement uses TRBV19 and TRBJ2-3, with a possible D match to TRBD2 (5 bases). Deletions cut 3 bases from V and 0 bases from J, with 10 bases between. This CDR3 region has 15 residues. Germline V CDR1 and CDR2: LNHDA, SQIVND (reference sequence). The CDR3 protein is CASSIPRGSTDTQYF. DNA of the CDR3: TGTGCCAGTAGTATTCCTCGCGGGAGCACAGATACGCAGTATTTT.

This chain links TRBV7-3 with TRBJ2-7; D gene ambiguous. V shed 2 bases and J shed 6 bases, with 8 bases lying between them. The germline V gene encodes CDR1 SGHTA and CDR2 FQGTGA. CDR3 length: 12 amino acids. The CDR3 loop is CASSLSGFEQYF. CDR3 DNA: TGTGCCAGCAGCTTATCCGGGTTCGAGCAGTACTTC.

The chain combines TRBV30 with TRBJ1-2; TRBD1 agrees at 7 bases. Germline assignment: CDR1 GTSNPN and CDR2 SVGIG (reference sequence). V trimming: 0 bases; J trimming: 4 bases; junction bases outside the gene matches: 5. The CDR3 runs 14 residues. The CDR3 here is CAWSVQGSIYGYTF. DNA of the CDR3: TGTGCCTGGAGTGTACAGGGGAGTATCTATGGCTACACCTTC.

This chain joins TRBV24-1 and TRBJ1-5; D is possibly TRBD1 (6 bases). CDR3 length: 17 amino acids. Deletions cut 4 bases from V and 6 bases from J, with 21 bases between. Germline lookup yields CDR1 KGHDR and CDR2 SFDVKD. This CDR3 is CATSETDQGRGAQPQHF. For the CDR3, the DNA is TGTGCCACCAGTGAAACCGACCAGGGGAGGGGGGCTCAGCCCCAGCATTTT.